Following are 18 T cell receptor beta chains from one sample sequenced in a study of cytomegalovirus exposure and HLA in healthy donors. Primers included in the PCR were 60 Vbeta and 13 Jbeta primers. Some clones are missing from TCRdb's copy, which holds only in-frame ones; the method was immunoSEQ multiplex PCR. The table includes roughly 100,000 clones, around four fifths detected once. Input material: PBMCs. Receptor source: a man aged 25-45 years in good health and CMV-seronegative.

This clone has a single count. The rearrangement uses TRBV28 and TRBJ1-5, with D possibly being TRBD1 (6 bases). Germline CDR1 MDHEN, CDR2 SYDVKM. V lost 2 bases to trimming and J lost 5 bases, with 22 bases between them. CDR3 size: 18 residues. The CDR3 bases are TGTGCCAGCAGTTTAAGTCGCGCGGTATGGGGGGGCGATCAGCCCCAGCATTTT. Translated: CASSLSRAVWGGDQPQHF.

J is TRBJ1-3 and V is TRBV7-9, with 8 bases fitting TRBD1. This CDR3 has 17 amino acids. After removal of 1 base from V and 1 base from J, the junction contained 6 bases not matched to a gene. Germline CDR1 SEHNR, CDR2 FQNEAQ (reference sequence). The CDR3 DNA sequence: TGTGCCAGCAGCTTAGGCTCAGGGGGCTCTTCTGGAAACACCATATATTTT. Protein product: CASSLGSGGSSGNTIYF.

To note about this clone: Relative to the germline gene, one junction end is altered; a read error may explain this. The gene calls are TRBV10-1 and TRBJ2-5; no definite D call. With the DNA end fitting TRBJ2-7 better, the J assignment may be wrong. The length of the CDR3 is 12 residues. The germline V gene has CDR1 WNHNN and CDR2 SYGVQD (reference sequence). This CDR3 is CATSGRSYEQYF. Here the CDR3 DNA reads TGCGCCACCAGTGGCCGATCCTACGAGCAGTACTTC.

The chain employs TRBV5-8 and TRBJ2-7; the D gene is possibly TRBD1 (7 bases). Trimming cost V 5 bases and J 6 bases, with 18 bases left between them. The CDR3 covers 14 residues. Per germline, CDR1 SGHTS and CDR2 YDEGEE. The CDR3, as DNA: TGTGCCAGCAGAGGGCAGGGGGAGGCCCGCGAGCAGTACTTC. Its protein is CASRGQGEAREQYF. The full variable domain, its missing parts supplied by reference TRBV5-8 and TRBJ2-7, is EAGVTQSPTHLIKTRGQQATLRCSPISGHTSVYWYQQALGLGLQFLLWYDEGEERNRGNFPPRFSGRQFPNYSSELNVNALELEDSALYLCASRGQGEAREQYFGPGTRLTVT.

This clone was picked up a small number of times. The chain has TRBV4-3 and TRBJ2-1, with TRBD2 as a possible D gene (6 bases). Looked up from germline, CDR1 is LGHNA and CDR2 is YSLEER. V was cut by 0 bases and J by 5 bases, with 17 bases left in between. This CDR3 is built from 17 residues. The DNA for the CDR3 is TGCGCCAGCAGCCAAGATAAGGCTAGCGAGACGCACAATGAGCAGTTCTTC. Translated, it gives CASSQDKASETHNEQFF.

The CDR3 DNA sequence: TGTGCCAGTAGACACCCTGCGGGACAGGGGTCCCATGGCTACACCTTC. Translating gives CASRHPAGQGSHGYTF. The rearrangement joins TRBV19 to TRBJ1-2; 10 bases are a match to TRBD1. This CDR3 has 16 amino acids. Germline CDR1 LNHDA, CDR2 SQIVND (reference sequence). V was pared by 6 bases and J by 6 bases, with 13 bases of the junction left unmatched.

The chain links TRBV25-1 to TRBJ1-5, with a weak D call TRBD1 (5 bases). The CDR3 has 15 amino acids. Germline V gene sequence: CDR1 MGHDK, CDR2 SYGVNS. Deletions cut 6 bases from V and 0 bases from J, with 12 bases between. The DNA for the CDR3 is TGTGCCAGCAGCGTCGGGGGTTATAGCAATCAGCCCCAGCATTTT. Translation gives CASSVGGYSNQPQHF.

This rearrangement joins TRBV28 to TRBJ1-1, with 9 nucleotides matching TRBD1. The CDR3 extends over 15 amino acids. Germline V gene sequence: CDR1 MDHEN, CDR2 SYDVKM. The ends lost 5 bases at V and 1 base at J; junction bases unmatched: 5. CDR3 DNA: TGTGCCAGCAGTCCCGGGGACAGGGCGAACACTGAAGCTTTCTTT. It specifies CASSPGDRANTEAFF.

The chain uses TRBV27 and TRBJ2-2, with 8 nucleotides matching TRBD1. Trimming took 3 bases from V and 3 from J; bases not matched to a gene: 0. Germline values: CDR1 MNHEY, CDR2 SMNVEV (reference sequence). This CDR3 is 14 amino acids long. CDR3 amino acids: CASSLTGDTGELFF. The DNA for the CDR3 is TGTGCCAGCAGTTTGACAGGGGACACCGGGGAGCTGTTTTTT.

Turning to this clone: Other DNA sequences in the same sample also yield this CDR3. The gene calls are TRBV7-2 and TRBJ2-1; D gene uncertain. The CDR3 is 15 amino acids. The germline V gene has CDR1 SGHTA and CDR2 FQGNSA. Between the trimmed V and J ends, which lost 3 bases and 0 bases, there was a span of 9 bases. The CDR3: CASSFDRSSYNEQFF. Here the CDR3 DNA reads TGTGCCAGCAGCTTCGACCGGAGCTCCTACAATGAGCAGTTCTTC.

This sequence joins TRBV15 and TRBJ1-1, with D possibly being TRBD1 (6 bases). The germline V and J ends were trimmed by 3 bases and 7 bases, with 9 bases remaining between them. The germline CDR1 and CDR2 sequences are LNHNV and YYDKDF (reference sequence). The CDR3 extends over 12 amino acids. CDR3 sequence reads: CATSRDRFEAFF. CDR3 nucleotide sequence: TGTGCCACCAGCAGGGACAGATTTGAAGCTTTCTTT.

The rearrangement joins TRBV10-1 to TRBJ1-5, with D possibly being TRBD1 (6 bases). Trimming removed 6 bases at V and 5 bases at J, with 14 bases between. CDR3 length: 14 residues. The germline gives CDR1 WNHNN, CDR2 SYGVQD (reference sequence). CDR3 region: CASRYREWDQPQHF. CDR3 bases: TGCGCCAGCAGATACAGGGAGTGGGATCAGCCCCAGCATTTT.

The chain has TRBV9 and TRBJ1-4; 7 positions match TRBD1. CDR1 is SGDLS, CDR2 YYNGEE, per germline. With V trimmed by 3 bases and J by 8 bases, 10 bases remained unmatched. This CDR3 region has 15 residues. This CDR3 reads CASSATGNGGEKLFF. DNA of the CDR3: TGTGCCAGCAGCGCGACAGGGAACGGCGGGGAAAAACTGTTTTTT. The variable domain in full, completed from reference TRBV9 and TRBJ1-4, reads DSGVTQTPKHLITATGQRVTLRCSPRSGDLSVYWYQQSLDQGLQFLIQYYNGEERAKGNILERFSAQQFPDLHSELNLSSLELGDSALYFCASSATGNGGEKLFFGSGTQLSVL.

The V and J genes are TRBV5-6 and TRBJ1-2, with TRBD1 matching 8 bases. There are 12 residues in the CDR3. After removal of 4 bases from V and 14 bases from J, the junction contained 10 bases not matched to a gene. CDR1 is SGHDT and CDR2 is YYEEEE in the germline V gene. The CDR3 DNA is TGTGCCAGCAGCAGGGACAGGAGTATGGATACCTTC. Translated, it gives CASSRDRSMDTF. The full variable domain, rest sourced from reference TRBV5-6 and TRBJ1-2, is DAGVTQSPTHLIKTRGQQVTLRCSPKSGHDTVSWYQQALGQGPQFIFQYYEEEERQRGNFPDRFSGHQFPNYSSELNVNALLLGDSALYLCASSRDRSMDTFGSGTRLTVV.

This clone is a singleton in its sample. Written as DNA, the CDR3 is TGTGCCAGTAGTGCGGACAGGCGCAACTACGAGCAGTACTTC. Translated, it gives CASSADRRNYEQYF. J is TRBJ2-7 and V is TRBV19, with TRBD1 matching 7 bases. Germline CDR1 and CDR2: LNHDA and SQIVND (reference sequence). J gave up 3 bases and V 5 bases, and 7 bases lay outside the gene matches. The CDR3 has 14 amino acids.

CDR3 region: CASSSRYEQYF. Here the CDR3 DNA reads TGTGCCAGCAGCTCACGGTACGAGCAGTACTTC. This rearrangement joins TRBV7-9 to TRBJ2-7, with D hard to call. Germline CDR1 and CDR2: SEHNR and FQNEAQ (reference sequence). CDR3 length: 11 amino acids. Trimming pared 4 bases from V and 4 bases from J, leaving 5 bases between.

The gene calls are TRBV4-3 and TRBJ2-2, with 8 bases identical to TRBD2. CDR3 length: 16 residues. Per germline, CDR1 LGHNA and CDR2 YSLEER. The trim removed 4 bases at V and 7 bases at J, leaving 11 bases unmatched. CDR3 DNA: TGCGCCAGCAGCCCATCTCGGATAGCGGGATACGGGGAGCTGTTTTTT. Protein sequence: CASSPSRIAGYGELFF.

This clone was seen a single time. The chain has TRBV27 and TRBJ1-2, with 7 bases that match TRBD1. The CDR3 loop spans 14 amino acids. Germline-derived CDR1 and CDR2 are MNHEY and SMNVEV (reference sequence). V lost 2 bases to trimming and J lost 3 bases; unmatched junction nucleotides: 3. For the CDR3, the DNA is TGTGCCAGCAGTTTAATAGGACAGGACTATGGCTACACCTTC. Amino acid sequence: CASSLIGQDYGYTF.